This entry concerns a single TCR beta chain. The protocol was immunoSEQ multiplex PCR, while the TCRdb copy is restricted to in-frame clones and leaves out a portion. The sample holds 150,000 or so clones, about 89% seen once. CDR3 length: 14 residues. V gave up 6 bases and J gave up 8 bases; unmatched junction bases: 9. CDR1 MNHEY and CDR2 SVGAGI come from the germline V gene. The data derive from a study of blood T cell repertoires in COVID-19. Background on the study: The origin of the acute and convalescent COVID-19 samples was the United States, Italy and Spain.

This chain connects TRBV6-5 to TRBJ1-4; TRBD1 agrees at 7 bases. The sequence came from a man aged 45-65 years with acute or convalescent COVID-19. Input material: peripheral blood. DNA of the CDR3: TGTGCCAGCAGAACCCTGACAGGGCGGGAAAAACTGTTTTTT. Residues: CASRTLTGREKLFF.